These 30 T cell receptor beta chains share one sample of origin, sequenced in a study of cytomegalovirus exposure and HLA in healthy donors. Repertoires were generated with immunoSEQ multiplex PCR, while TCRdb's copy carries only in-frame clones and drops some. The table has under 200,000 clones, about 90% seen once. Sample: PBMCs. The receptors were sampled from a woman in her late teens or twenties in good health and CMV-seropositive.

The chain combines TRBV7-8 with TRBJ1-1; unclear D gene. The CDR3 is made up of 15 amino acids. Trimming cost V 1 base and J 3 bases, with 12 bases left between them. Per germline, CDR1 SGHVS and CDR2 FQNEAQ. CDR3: CASSLGGPGDTEAFF. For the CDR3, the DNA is TGTGCCAGCAGCTTAGGTGGGCCCGGGGACACTGAAGCTTTCTTT.

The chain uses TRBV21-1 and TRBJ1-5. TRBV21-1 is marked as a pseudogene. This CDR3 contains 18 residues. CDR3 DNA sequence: TGTGCCAGCAGCAAAGGAAAGGCGGAAACCCCAGCGGATCAGCCCCAGCATTTT. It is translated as CASSKGKAETPADQPQHF.

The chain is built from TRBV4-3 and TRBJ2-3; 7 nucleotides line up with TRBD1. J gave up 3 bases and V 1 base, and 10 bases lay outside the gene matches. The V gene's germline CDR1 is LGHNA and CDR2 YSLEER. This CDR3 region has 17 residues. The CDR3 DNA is TGCGCCAGCAGCCAAGGGGCCGACAGGGTCAGGACAGATACGCAGTATTTT. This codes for CASSQGADRVRTDTQYF.

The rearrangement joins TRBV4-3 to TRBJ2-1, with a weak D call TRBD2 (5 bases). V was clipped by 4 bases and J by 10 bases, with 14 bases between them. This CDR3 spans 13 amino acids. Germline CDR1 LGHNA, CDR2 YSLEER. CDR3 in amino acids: CASSRRRGVEQFF. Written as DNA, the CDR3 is TGCGCCAGCAGCCGCAGACGGGGAGTAGAGCAGTTCTTC.

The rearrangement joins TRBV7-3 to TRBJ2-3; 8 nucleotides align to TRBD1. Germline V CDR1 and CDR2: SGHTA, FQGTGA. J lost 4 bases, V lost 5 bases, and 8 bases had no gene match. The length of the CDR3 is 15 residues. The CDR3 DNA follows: TGTGCCAGCAGCAAACGACAGGGGCCCGCAGATACGCAGTATTTT. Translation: CASSKRQGPADTQYF.

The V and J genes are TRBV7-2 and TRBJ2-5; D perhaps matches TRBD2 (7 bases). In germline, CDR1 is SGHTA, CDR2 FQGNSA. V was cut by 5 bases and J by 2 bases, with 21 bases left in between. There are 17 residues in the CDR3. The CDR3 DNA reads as TGTGCCAGCAGCCGGAGGGGGGGACCCTCGGTACAAGAGACCCAGTACTTC. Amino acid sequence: CASSRRGGPSVQETQYF. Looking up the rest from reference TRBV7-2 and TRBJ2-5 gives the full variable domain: GAGVSQSPSNKVTEKGKDVELRCDPISGHTALYWYRQSLGQGLEFLIYFQGNSAPDKSGLPSDRFSAERTGGSVSTLTIQRTQQEDSAVYLCASSRRGGPSVQETQYFGPGTRLLVL.

The CDR3 DNA is TGTGCCAGTAGGGCCGCGGACAGATCGAACACCGGGGAGCTGTTTTTT. Translating gives CASRAADRSNTGELFF. The chain links TRBV19 to TRBJ2-2; D possibly corresponds to TRBD1 (6 bases). CDR3 length: 16 amino acids. CDR1 and CDR2 (germline): LNHDA, SQIVND (reference sequence). Deletions cut 6 bases from V and 0 bases from J, with 14 bases between.

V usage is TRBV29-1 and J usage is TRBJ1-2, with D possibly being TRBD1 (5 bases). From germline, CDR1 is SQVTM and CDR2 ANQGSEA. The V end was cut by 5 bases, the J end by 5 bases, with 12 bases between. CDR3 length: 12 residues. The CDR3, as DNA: TGCAGCGTTACCGGACACATTTATGGCTACACCTTC. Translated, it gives CSVTGHIYGYTF.

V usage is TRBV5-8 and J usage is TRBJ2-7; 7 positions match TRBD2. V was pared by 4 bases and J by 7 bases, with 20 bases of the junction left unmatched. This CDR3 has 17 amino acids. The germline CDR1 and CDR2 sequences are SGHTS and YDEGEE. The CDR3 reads CASSREVSWSGQSEQYF. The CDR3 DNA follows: TGTGCCAGCAGCCGGGAGGTGAGTTGGAGCGGTCAGAGTGAGCAGTACTTC.

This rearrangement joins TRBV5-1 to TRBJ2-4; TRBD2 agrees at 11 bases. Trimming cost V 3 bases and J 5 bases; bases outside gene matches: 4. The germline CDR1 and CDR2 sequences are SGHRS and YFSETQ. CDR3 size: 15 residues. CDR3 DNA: TGCGCCAGCAGCTGGGGGGGACTAGCGGAAAACATTCAGTACTTC. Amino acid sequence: CASSWGGLAENIQYF.

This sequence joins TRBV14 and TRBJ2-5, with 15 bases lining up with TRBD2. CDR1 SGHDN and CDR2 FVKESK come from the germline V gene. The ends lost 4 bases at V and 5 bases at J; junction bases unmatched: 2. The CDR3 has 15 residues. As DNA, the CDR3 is TGTGCCAGCAGCCTCGGGACTAGCGGGAGGGAGACCCAGTACTTC. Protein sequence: CASSLGTSGRETQYF.

The CDR3 region is CASSLGTFTDTQYF. The CDR3 bases are TGTGCCAGCAGCCTAGGGACATTCACAGATACGCAGTATTTT. The V call is TRBV11-2, the J call TRBJ2-3; a possible D gene is TRBD1 (6 bases). The germline V gene has CDR1 SGHAT and CDR2 FQNNGV. The CDR3 runs 14 residues. Trimming left V 5 bases short and J 2 bases short, with 11 bases between.

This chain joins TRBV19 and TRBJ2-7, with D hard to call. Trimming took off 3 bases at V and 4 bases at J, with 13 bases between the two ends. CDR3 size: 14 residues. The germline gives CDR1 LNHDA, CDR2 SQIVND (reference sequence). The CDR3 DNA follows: TGTGCCAGTAGTATCATGGTTGGAGATTACGAGCAGTACTTC. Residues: CASSIMVGDYEQYF.

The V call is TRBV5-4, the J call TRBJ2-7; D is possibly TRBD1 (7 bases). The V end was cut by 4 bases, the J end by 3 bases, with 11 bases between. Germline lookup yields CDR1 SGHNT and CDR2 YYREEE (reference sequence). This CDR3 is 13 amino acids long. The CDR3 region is CASSQGGGYEQYF. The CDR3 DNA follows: TGTGCCAGCAGCCAGGGGGGAGGCTACGAGCAGTACTTC. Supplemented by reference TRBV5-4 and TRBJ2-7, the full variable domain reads ETGVTQSPTHLIKTRGQQVTLRCSSQSGHNTVSWYQQALGQGPQFIFQYYREEENGRGNFPPRFSGLQFPNYSSELNVNALELDDSALYLCASSQGGGYEQYFGPGTRLTVT.

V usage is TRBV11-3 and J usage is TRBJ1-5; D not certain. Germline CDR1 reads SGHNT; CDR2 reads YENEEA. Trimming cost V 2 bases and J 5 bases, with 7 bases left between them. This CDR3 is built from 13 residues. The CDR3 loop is CASSLNEDQPQHF. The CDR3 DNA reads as TGTGCCAGCAGCTTAAATGAGGATCAGCCCCAGCATTTT.

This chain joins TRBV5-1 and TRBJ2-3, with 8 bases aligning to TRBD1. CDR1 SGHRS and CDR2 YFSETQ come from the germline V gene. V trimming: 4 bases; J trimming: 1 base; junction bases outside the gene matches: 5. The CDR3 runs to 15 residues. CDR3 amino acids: CASSPGQEGTDTQYF. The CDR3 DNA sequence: TGCGCCAGCAGCCCGGGACAGGAGGGCACAGATACGCAGTATTTT.

The CDR3 DNA reads as TGTGCCAGCAGTCCCGGGACTAGCGGGGTCACAGATACGCAGTATTTT. Its protein is CASSPGTSGVTDTQYF. The chain uses TRBV27 and TRBJ2-3, with 13 bases fitting TRBD2. The CDR3 is made up of 16 amino acids. CDR1 MNHEY and CDR2 SMNVEV come from the germline V gene (reference sequence). The V and J ends lost 5 bases and 2 bases, in that order; junction bases with no gene match: 4.

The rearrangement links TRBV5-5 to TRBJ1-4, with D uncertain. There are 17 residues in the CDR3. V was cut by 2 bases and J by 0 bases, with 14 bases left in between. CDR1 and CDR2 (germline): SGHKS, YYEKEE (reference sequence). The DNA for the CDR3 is TGTGCCAGCAGCTTTTTCCCCGCAATAGCAACTAATGAAAAACTGTTTTTT. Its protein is CASSFFPAIATNEKLFF. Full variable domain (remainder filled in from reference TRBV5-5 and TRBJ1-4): DAGVTQSPTHLIKTRGQQVTLRCSPISGHKSVSWYQQVLGQGPQFIFQYYEKEERGRGNFPDRFSARQFPNYSSELNVNALLLGDSALYLCASSFFPAIATNEKLFFGSGTQLSVL.

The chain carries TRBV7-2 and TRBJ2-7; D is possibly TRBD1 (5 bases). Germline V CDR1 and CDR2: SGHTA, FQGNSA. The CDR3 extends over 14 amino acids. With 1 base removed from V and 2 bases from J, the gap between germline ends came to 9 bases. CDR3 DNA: TGTGCCAGCAGCTTAGGGGGCGGCGCCTACGAGCAGTACTTC. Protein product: CASSLGGGAYEQYF.

In nucleotides, the CDR3 is TGTGCCAGCAGTGGTGCTAGCGGGAATGAGCAGTTCTTC. This encodes CASSGASGNEQFF. V is TRBV2 and J is TRBJ2-1; 8 bases line up with TRBD2. The CDR3 runs 13 residues. V shed 4 bases and J 7 bases; nucleotides not matched to a gene: 3. Germline CDR1 SNHLY, CDR2 FYNNEI.

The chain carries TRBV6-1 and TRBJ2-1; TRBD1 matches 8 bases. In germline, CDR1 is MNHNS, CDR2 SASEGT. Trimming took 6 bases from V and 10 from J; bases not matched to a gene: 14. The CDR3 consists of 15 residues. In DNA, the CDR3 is TGTGCCAGCAGGGAGGGGGACAGGCGACGAAAGGAGCAGTTCTTC. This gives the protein CASREGDRRRKEQFF.

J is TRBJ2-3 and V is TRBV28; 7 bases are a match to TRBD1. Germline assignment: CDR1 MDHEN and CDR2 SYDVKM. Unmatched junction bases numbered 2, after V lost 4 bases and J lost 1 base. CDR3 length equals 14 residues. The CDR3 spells CASSSGTGTDTQYF. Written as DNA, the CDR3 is TGTGCCAGCAGTTCTGGGACAGGCACAGATACGCAGTATTTT.

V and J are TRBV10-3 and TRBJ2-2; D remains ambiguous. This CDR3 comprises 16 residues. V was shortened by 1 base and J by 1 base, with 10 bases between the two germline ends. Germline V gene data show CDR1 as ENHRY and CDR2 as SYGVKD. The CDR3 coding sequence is TGTGCCATCAGTGAGTTCGAGCTACGGAACACCGGGGAGCTGTTTTTT. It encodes CAISEFELRNTGELFF.

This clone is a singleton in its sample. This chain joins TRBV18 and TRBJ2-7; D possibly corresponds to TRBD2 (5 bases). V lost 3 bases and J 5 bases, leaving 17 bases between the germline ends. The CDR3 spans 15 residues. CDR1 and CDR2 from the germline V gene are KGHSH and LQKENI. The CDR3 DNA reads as TGTGCCAGCTCACCGACTACCGCTGGATTCAACGAGCAGTACTTC. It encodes CASSPTTAGFNEQYF.

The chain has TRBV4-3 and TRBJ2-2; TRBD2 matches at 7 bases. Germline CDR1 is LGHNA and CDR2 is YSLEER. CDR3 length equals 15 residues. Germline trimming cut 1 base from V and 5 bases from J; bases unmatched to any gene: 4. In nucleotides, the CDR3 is TGCGCCAGCAGCCAAGTTATGGGGGGGACCGGGGAGCTGTTTTTT. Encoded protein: CASSQVMGGTGELFF.

This chain's CDR3 is CASSPSQGTGANVLTF. The CDR3 DNA reads TGTGCCAGCAGCCCATCTCAGGGTACTGGGGCCAACGTCCTGACTTTC. The chain links TRBV7-6 to TRBJ2-6; perhaps TRBD1 as D (5 bases). This CDR3 has 16 residues. Germline CDR1 SGHVS, CDR2 FNYEAQ. V lost 5 bases, J lost 2 bases, and 13 bases lay in between.

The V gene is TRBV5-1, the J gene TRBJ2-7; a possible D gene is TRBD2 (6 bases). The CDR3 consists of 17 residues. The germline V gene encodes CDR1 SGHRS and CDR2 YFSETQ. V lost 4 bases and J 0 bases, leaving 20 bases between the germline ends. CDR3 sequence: CASSALGRGVSSYEQYF. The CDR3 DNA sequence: TGCGCCAGCAGCGCCCTCGGGCGGGGAGTAAGCTCCTACGAGCAGTACTTC. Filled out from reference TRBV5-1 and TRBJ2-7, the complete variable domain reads KAGVTQTPRYLIKTRGQQVTLSCSPISGHRSVSWYQQTPGQGLQFLFEYFSETQRNKGNFPGRFSGRQFSNSRSEMNVSTLELGDSALYLCASSALGRGVSSYEQYFGPGTRLTVT.

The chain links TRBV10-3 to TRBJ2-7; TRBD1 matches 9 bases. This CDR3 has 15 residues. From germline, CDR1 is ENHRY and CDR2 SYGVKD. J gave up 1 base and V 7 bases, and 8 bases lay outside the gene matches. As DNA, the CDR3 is TGTGCCATCATGTCCGGGACAGGGAAATCCTACGAGCAGTACTTC. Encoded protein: CAIMSGTGKSYEQYF.

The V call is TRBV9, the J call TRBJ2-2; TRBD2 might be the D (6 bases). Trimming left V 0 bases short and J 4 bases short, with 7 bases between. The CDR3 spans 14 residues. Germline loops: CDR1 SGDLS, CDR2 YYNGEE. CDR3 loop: CASSVVAATGELFF. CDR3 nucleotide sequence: TGTGCCAGCAGCGTAGTAGCGGCCACCGGGGAGCTGTTTTTT.

The CDR3 nucleotides read TGTGCCAGCAGCCCCTTGGGCGGTAGGGGGGATACGCAGTATTTT. This encodes CASSPLGGRGDTQYF. V and J are TRBV7-9 and TRBJ2-3; D perhaps matches TRBD1 (6 bases). The germline CDR1 and CDR2 sequences are SEHNR and FQNEAQ (reference sequence). V lost 5 bases, J lost 6 bases, and 18 bases lay in between. This CDR3 region has 15 residues.